The 22 T cell receptor beta chains presented below share a single source sample, sequenced in a study of identical twins. TCRdb passed the 5' RACE reads through MiXCR, listing each CDR3 protein once. The profile covers over 200,000 distinct CDR3 sequences, with about 10% appearing a single time and 9% to 10% taken by the ten largest. The sequenced material came from memory T cells sorted from blood. The receptor source for this set is a man over 45 in good health.

This clonotype was observed many times. J is TRBJ2-1 and V is TRBV5-6, with 8 nucleotides matching TRBD2. Per the germline V gene, CDR1 is SGHDT and CDR2 is YYEEEE. J was trimmed by 3 bases and V by 3 bases; bases with no gene match: 2. The length of the CDR3 is 14 residues. This CDR3 is CASSSGTSYNEQFF. CDR3 DNA sequence: TGTGCCAGCAGCTCGGGGACTAGCTACAATGAGCAGTTCTTC.

The chain couples TRBV11-2 to TRBJ2-5; 12 bases match TRBD2. Trimming cost V 3 bases and J 5 bases; bases outside gene matches: 4. The CDR3 consists of 15 residues. The germline V gene encodes CDR1 SGHAT and CDR2 FQNNGV. The CDR3 DNA reads as TGTGCCAGCAGCTTCACTAGCGGGGGGCGGGAGACCCAGTACTTC. Translation gives CASSFTSGGRETQYF.

This clonotype turned up a few times. This chain links TRBV7-2 with TRBJ1-2, with D possibly TRBD1 on 5 matching bases. The CDR3 length is 15 residues. The germline V and J ends were trimmed by 1 base and 4 bases, with 13 bases remaining between them. The germline V gene has CDR1 SGHTA and CDR2 FQGNSA. CDR3 sequence (DNA): TGTGCCAGCAGCTTAGTCTGGGACGTAGCCTATGGCTACACCTTC. This encodes CASSLVWDVAYGYTF. Complete variable domain (other parts from reference TRBV7-2 and TRBJ1-2): GAGVSQSPSNKVTEKGKDVELRCDPISGHTALYWYRQSLGQGLEFLIYFQGNSAPDKSGLPSDRFSAERTGGSVSTLTIQRTQQEDSAVYLCASSLVWDVAYGYTFGSGTRLTVV.

J is TRBJ1-1 and V is TRBV3-1, with 11 nucleotides matching TRBD1. The CDR3 runs 15 residues. The V gene end was trimmed by 5 bases and the J gene end by 3 bases; junction bases not matched to a gene: 5. Germline V gene data show CDR1 as LGHDT and CDR2 as YNNKEL (reference sequence). This CDR3 is CASSTGTGGYTEAFF. CDR3 DNA: TGTGCCAGCAGCACCGGGACAGGGGGTTACACTGAAGCTTTCTTT.

The chain is built from TRBV10-3 and TRBJ2-3; TRBD2 matches 8 bases. Germline V gives CDR1 ENHRY, CDR2 SYGVKD. J was trimmed by 3 bases and V by 7 bases; bases with no gene match: 3. There are 13 residues in the CDR3. The CDR3 nucleotides read TGTGCCATCACCGGGGGGGGGACAGATACGCAGTATTTT. Protein sequence: CAITGGGTDTQYF.

This clonotype was detected ten times or more. The J gene is TRBJ2-1, the V gene TRBV12-3 or TRBV12-4; 10 bases line up with TRBD2. V gave up 3 bases and J gave up 8 bases; unmatched junction bases: 7. The CDR3 consists of 15 residues. Here the CDR3 DNA reads TGTGCCAGCAGTTTGAGTAGCGGGAGGATCGATGAGCAGTTCTTC. Translation gives CASSLSSGRIDEQFF.

This clonotype was seen repeatedly, ten times or more. This chain links TRBV20-1 with TRBJ2-5; D not certain. Germline values: CDR1 DFQATT, CDR2 SNEGSKA (reference sequence). Between the trimmed V and J ends, which lost 3 bases and 1 base, there was a span of 6 bases. The CDR3 extends over 12 amino acids. The CDR3 loop is CSARALQETQYF. CDR3 coding DNA: TGCAGTGCTAGGGCCCTCCAAGAGACCCAGTACTTC.

In this sample, this clonotype turned up many times. This chain connects TRBV20-1 to TRBJ2-1; 9 bases match TRBD2. Germline CDR1 DFQATT, CDR2 SNEGSKA (reference sequence). With 6 bases clipped from V and 0 bases from J, the junction kept 9 bases outside the gene matches. The CDR3 runs 16 residues. The CDR3 DNA is TGCAGTGCCCCGGCGGGGGGGTCACCCTCCTACAATGAGCAGTTCTTC. Protein product: CSAPAGGSPSYNEQFF.

This clonotype was detected ten times or more. The rearrangement joins TRBV20-1 to TRBJ2-2; TRBD2 might be the D (6 bases). Trimming cost V 3 bases and J 4 bases, with 18 bases left between them. Germline-derived CDR1 and CDR2 are DFQATT and SNEGSKA (reference sequence). CDR3 length: 16 amino acids. CDR3 sequence: CSASGSPERSTGELFF. CDR3 sequence (DNA): TGCAGTGCTAGCGGGAGTCCCGAAAGGAGCACCGGGGAGCTGTTTTTT.

This chain connects TRBV9 to TRBJ2-5; a possible D gene is TRBD2 (5 bases). This CDR3 has 14 amino acids. Germline V CDR1 and CDR2: SGDLS, YYNGEE. Trimming pared 4 bases from V and 4 bases from J, leaving 14 bases between. The chain's CDR3 is CASSPRRGLETQYF. In DNA, the CDR3 is TGTGCCAGCAGCCCCCGGCGAGGGCTAGAGACCCAGTACTTC.

This clonotype was seen ten or more times. This rearrangement joins TRBV7-2 to TRBJ2-4; a weak D match, TRBD2 (7 bases). This CDR3 comprises 13 residues. The V end was cut by 8 bases, the J end by 3 bases, with 11 bases between. Germline V gene sequence: CDR1 SGHTA, CDR2 FQGNSA. DNA of the CDR3: TGTGCCAGCCGGGGGGCCGTCAAAAACATTCAGTACTTC. It codes for CASRGAVKNIQYF.

The rearrangement links TRBV3-1 to TRBJ1-1, with a weak D call TRBD1 (5 bases). The germline V gene encodes CDR1 LGHDT and CDR2 YNNKEL (reference sequence). The CDR3 runs 14 residues. The V and J ends lost 1 base and 5 bases respectively, with 11 bases between them. The CDR3 loop reads CASSQGQTVTEAFF. As DNA, the CDR3 is TGTGCCAGCAGCCAAGGACAGACAGTAACTGAAGCTTTCTTT.

This clonotype was found many times. The chain links TRBV11-2 to TRBJ2-7, with D perhaps matching TRBD1 (5 bases). Trimming removed 5 bases at V and 3 bases at J, with 14 bases between. The germline gives CDR1 SGHAT, CDR2 FQNNGV. The CDR3 spans 14 residues. The chain's CDR3 is CASSPPGRDYEQYF. The CDR3 bases are TGTGCCAGCAGCCCCCCGGGCAGGGACTACGAGCAGTACTTC.

This clonotype occurred a few times. The chain couples TRBV20-1 to TRBJ2-1; 7 bases line up with TRBD2. The CDR3 spans 17 residues. Germline V CDR1 and CDR2: DFQATT, SNEGSKA (reference sequence). V lost 0 bases, J lost 0 bases, and 8 bases stayed unmatched. CDR3 sequence: CSARDGWRGSSYNEQFF. The CDR3 DNA sequence: TGCAGTGCTAGAGATGGTTGGCGGGGGAGCTCCTACAATGAGCAGTTCTTC.

J is TRBJ2-1 and V is TRBV29-1; 7 bases are shared with TRBD1. The CDR3 sequence is 16 residues long. The germline CDR1 and CDR2 sequences are SQVTM and ANQGSEA. V lost 1 base and J lost 2; bases outside the gene matches: 8. CDR3 coding DNA: TGCAGCGTTGAAGTGAGGGGGCTCGCCCCCTACAATGAGCAGTTCTTC. Residues: CSVEVRGLAPYNEQFF.

This clonotype was seen ten or more times. The rearrangement joins TRBV29-1 to TRBJ2-7, with 7 bases that match TRBD2. Per germline, CDR1 SQVTM and CDR2 ANQGSEA. The CDR3 is 12 residues long. V shed 7 bases, J shed 2 bases, and the junction held 5 bases outside the gene matches. The CDR3, as DNA: TGCAGCGGGAACCGGGAGGCCTACGAGCAGTACTTC. Encoded protein: CSGNREAYEQYF.

This clonotype was picked up a small number of times. This chain joins TRBV12-3 or TRBV12-4 and TRBJ2-7; possible D gene TRBD1, 6 bases. This CDR3 has 14 amino acids. V dropped 5 bases and J dropped 12 bases, with 23 bases sitting between them. Here the CDR3 reads CASSQTGNNERLYF. Written as DNA, the CDR3 is TGTGCCAGCAGTCAGACAGGAAACAACGAACGCTTGTACTTC.

This clonotype was seen more than once but under ten times. The chain couples TRBV5-1 to TRBJ2-5; no definite D call. The V gene lost 0 bases and the J gene lost 1 base, with 10 bases spanning the gap. Germline loops: CDR1 SGHRS, CDR2 YFSETQ. The CDR3 totals 15 residues. In nucleotides, the CDR3 is TGCGCCAGCAGCTTGGGCGACATCGTCCAAGAGACCCAGTACTTC. Its protein is CASSLGDIVQETQYF.

The chain couples TRBV24-1 to TRBJ2-1; 16 positions agree with TRBD2. The germline CDR1 and CDR2 sequences are KGHDR and SFDVKD. J gave up 1 base and V 2 bases, and 7 bases lay outside the gene matches. The CDR3 is made up of 20 amino acids. The CDR3 DNA sequence: TGTGCCACCAGTGATTCCGGGACTAGCGGGGGGGCCTGGTCCTACAATGAGCAGTTCTTC. This sequence encodes CATSDSGTSGGAWSYNEQFF.

The chain uses TRBV7-8 and TRBJ2-5, with TRBD1 identical over 9 bases. Germline CDR1 reads SGHVS; CDR2 reads FQNEAQ. With 8 bases clipped from V and 5 bases from J, the junction kept 12 bases outside the gene matches. The CDR3 extends over 15 amino acids. CDR3 sequence: CASLRGRTGDETQYF. The CDR3 DNA reads TGTGCCAGCCTCCGTGGCAGGACAGGGGACGAGACCCAGTACTTC.

The rearrangement uses TRBV6-2 or TRBV6-3 and TRBJ1-1; maybe TRBD1 (5 bases). This CDR3 has 15 amino acids. Germline CDR1 is MNHEY and CDR2 is SVGEGT. The V and J ends lost 2 bases and 3 bases respectively, with 13 bases between them. The CDR3 DNA follows: TGTGCCAGCAGTTACGGCAGGGTAACGTACACTGAAGCTTTCTTT. As protein: CASSYGRVTYTEAFF.

This clonotype has at least ten counts. The chain recombines TRBV4-3 with TRBJ1-3; perhaps TRBD1 as D (5 bases). The CDR3 is made up of 17 amino acids. Trimming cost V 3 bases and J 0 bases, with 15 bases left between them. Per germline, CDR1 LGHNA and CDR2 YSLEER. CDR3 sequence: CASSHQKPGPSGNTIYF. In DNA form, the CDR3 reads TGCGCCAGCAGCCACCAAAAACCGGGACCCTCTGGAAACACCATATATTTT.